The subject of this entry is one TCR beta chain. Its specificity is not known. This entry belongs to a study of cytomegalovirus exposure and HLA in healthy donors. Study information: Per a later analysis, the 550 to 850 first-cohort and some 130 validation repertoires shared one platform. Study-level findings and limits: It was reportedly the case that the classifier diagnosed cytomegalovirus status with high specificity and sensitivity. Most TCR sequences were rare, but some public TCRs occurred in many donors.

The CDR3 covers 12 residues. With 4 bases clipped from V and 11 bases from J, the junction kept 7 bases outside the gene matches. Germline assignment: CDR1 SGHNT and CDR2 YYREEE (reference sequence). Only in-frame clones appear in the TCRdb table, and some are missing; sequencing was by immunoSEQ multiplex PCR. The profile shows some 150,000 clones, more than 85% of them singletons. The sequence was obtained from a man between 18 and 29 years old in good health and CMV-seronegative. This sequence joins TRBV5-4 and TRBJ1-1, with 8 bases identical to TRBD1. The sample was PBMCs. CDR3 residues: CASSDDRGSAFF. The CDR3 nucleotides read TGTGCCAGCAGCGACGACAGGGGTTCGGCTTTCTTT.